This TCR beta chain came from a study of blood T cell repertoires in COVID-19. The V segment lost 0 bases and the J segment 5 bases; nucleotides outside the gene matches: 6. The germline V gene encodes CDR1 SGHTA and CDR2 FQGNSA. CDR3 length: 15 residues. Libraries were prepared by immunoSEQ multiplex PCR; TCRdb keeps only in-frame clonotypes and omits some of them. This table holds just over 250,000 clones, about 89% found once. Sequencing was done on a sample of peripheral blood. The sequence was obtained from a man aged 35-49 years who had recovered from COVID-19. J is TRBJ2-5 and V is TRBV7-2, with 7 bases that match TRBD2. CDR3 amino acids: CASSLARGLGETQYF. The CDR3 region has the DNA TGTGCCAGCAGCTTAGCGCGAGGACTAGGGGAGACCCAGTACTTC.